This T cell receptor (beta chain) was recovered during a study of cytomegalovirus exposure and HLA in healthy donors (dated by TCRdb to the late 2010s). Regarding the research as a whole: According to an earlier analysis of a few hundred of the donors, about 179 million T cells yielded roughly 110 million unique TCR beta sequences and roughly 280 Gb of sequence data. About 300 gigabases of sequencing data and 80 million or so unique TCR sequences were included in an early release covering under 650 HLA-typed donors. The genetic ancestry cluster associated with self-reported Caucasian donors included 70% to 85% of the roughly 400 genotyped donors. The aim of the study was to test whether cataloging public T cell receptors could identify signatures of past pathogen exposure. The study profiled the T cell repertoires of about 720 subjects by immunosequencing and related them to cytomegalovirus serostatus. Besides the first cohort of about 730 subjects, a separate validation cohort made up of over a hundred different subjects was used. High-throughput TCR immunosequencing, statistical association of individual TCRs with disease status, and machine learning were combined to predict cytomegalovirus infection status. In a later analysis, previously published TCR beta repertoires from roughly 710 donors were re-analyzed and high-resolution HLA genotyping was added so that TCR occurrence patterns could be studied. Rather than drawing on any new phenotypic data, the later analysis identified candidate immune exposures from TCR beta sequences and the way those sequences occurred across donors. To decide whether each TCR beta V gene segment behaved as functional or pseudogenic, an earlier analysis of some 600 of the donors relied on high-throughput TCR beta sequencing. Donor age, sex, ethnicity and CMV serostatus were compiled alongside the repertoire data. A later genetic analysis took genome-wide SNP genotypes for about 55% of the roughly 670 donors and used that subset as a discovery cohort. All discovery cohort repertoires had been generated using a single sequencing platform. HLA typing included class I and class II loci at four-digit resolution. Typing coverage differed by locus: A, B, C, DRB1 and DQB1 were typed in roughly 620-640 donors, DQA1 in about 500, DPA1 in nearly 610, and DPB1 in 400 to 490. A handful of DR-DQ haplotypes were handled as single units for association and clustering because linkage in the cohort was strong. Among about 410 genotyped donors of the cohort, an average of roughly 230,000 unique TCR beta nucleotide sequences was sequenced per donor, of which roughly 17% were non-productive. Results the study describes overall, beyond this receptor: In a later analysis, HLA-associated TCR beta chains were found to be more clonally expanded and to have lower generation probabilities than equally common non-associated chains. The classifier was reported to diagnose cytomegalovirus status with high specificity and sensitivity in both the original and validation cohorts. Roughly uniform sequencing depth across donors was assumed in presence/absence analyses, although this assumption may not hold. In a later analysis, TCR association rates were found to vary across HLA loci, with the most associated TCRs seen for DRB1 alleles and the fewest for HLA-C alleles. For the cohort, immune exposure information was limited to CMV serostatus. Compared with the approximately 600-donor mean, donors in an Asian-associated ancestry cluster had fewer N-insertions in productive TCRs, according to a later genetic analysis. Across donors, most TCR sequences were observed very rarely, whereas some public TCRs were present in many individuals. In a later genetic analysis, a missense DCLRE1C variant was associated with V-gene and J-gene trimming of TCR beta chains, and the association was replicated in an independent cohort. In the study, around 150 TCR beta chains were listed as associated with cytomegalovirus. Specific HLA alleles were associated with 15,000 to 20,000 TCR beta sequences at a false discovery rate of 0.05 in a later analysis. Strong co-occurrence of HLA alleles, especially DR and DQ, made assigning TCR associations to individual alleles difficult. Correlated functional status among segregating V segments might reflect linkage disequilibrium, but an unknown experimental factor could not be ruled out. Because counts were too low, about 15 rarely observed V segments, including chromosome 9 orphons, were left out of the earlier analysis of 587 of the donors. It was suggested by the authors that the approach could potentially be generalized to other disease states and immunological phenotypes. A few of the identified cytomegalovirus-associated TCR beta chains were confirmed in vitro to be specific for cytomegalovirus antigens. Broadly in line with IMGT annotations, most TCR beta V segments showed up in productive rearrangements about 90% or about 30% of the time in an earlier analysis of several hundred of the donors. A cluster of highly shared sequence variants was judged likely to be a technical artifact of the sequencing pipeline. This cohort had only TCR beta chains sequenced, and the lack of alpha or paired-chain data limited which features could be detected. HLA typing was unavailable for some donors at each locus, so association tests used only the typed subset. A further reported finding was that TCR beta sequences accurately predicted the HLA-A and HLA-B alleles for most subjects in the first cohort. A later analysis found that most CMV-associated TCR beta chains appeared HLA-restricted, with HLA associations seemingly driven largely by CMV exposure. According to a later analysis, parvovirus B19, influenza, CMV and Epstein-Barr virus appeared linked to several top co-occurrence clusters.

As regards this clone: Its antigen remains undetermined. No much larger clone is present one base from it, and per-base qualities are unavailable.

The library was built by means of the immunoSEQ multiplex PCR assay. The multiplex PCR relied on a mix of 60 forward primers for TCR Vbeta segments and 13 reverse primers for TCR Jbeta segments. The CDR3 region of rearranged TCR beta genes was amplified from genomic DNA by a multiplex PCR assay. Amplified TCR beta libraries were sequenced as 87-base-pair reads on the Illumina HiSeq System. The paper's data handling went like this. Across the 666 repertoires, a later analysis counted tens of millions of unique TCR beta chains, around 11 million of which were shared by at least two donors. A nearest-neighbor algorithm error-corrected the raw reads and collapsed the reads into unique sequences, merging closely related sequences to remove PCR and sequencing errors. To assign V, D and J gene segments, CDR3 sequences were aligned to IMGT reference sequences. For a sequence to be retained, a match of at least six nucleotides was required to both a V gene segment and a J gene segment. A rearrangement was called productive if the CDR3 had no stop codons and remained in frame with V and J, and every other rearrangement was called non-productive. CDR3 was defined by IMGT convention, running from the second conserved V-encoded cysteine to the conserved J-encoded phenylalanine. The earlier analysis of 550 to 650 of the donors excluded any sequence lacking an unambiguous match to a single V gene segment. An earlier analysis of under 750 of the donors called V segments functional above 56.7% productive rearrangements and segregating when the between-donor standard deviation exceeded 5%. A statistical classification framework was developed to diagnose cytomegalovirus status using the catalog of TCR beta chain sequences. A later analysis assigned V and J genes by comparing TCR nucleotide sequences with IMGT/GENE-DB human TR gene sequences. In a later analysis, CDR3 sequences and most-parsimonious VDJ recombination scenarios were assigned using the TCRdist pipeline. In a later analysis, each TCR beta chain was defined by its CDR3 amino acid sequence together with its V-gene family, and reads without a unique V-gene family were excluded. A later analysis removed several hundred highly shared, low-generation-probability nucleotide sequences to deal with suspected cross-contamination and a sequencing artifact. For each public chain, a later analysis derived a clonal expansion index from normalized ranks of inferred template counts within each repertoire. A later analysis computed generation probabilities with a VDJ recombination model fitted to out-of-frame rearrangements, and checked the results against IGoR. Hypergeometric tests were used in a later analysis to score TCR-TCR, TCR-HLA and TCR-CMV co-occurrence, with a repertoire-size bias correction applied to the TCR pairs. A later analysis estimated false discovery rates by permuting HLA or CMV assignments 20 times. In a later analysis, co-occurring TCRs were grouped using DBSCAN, with TCRdist sequence similarity added in when clustering inside HLA-allele-positive subsets. Repertoires with fewer than 30,000 or more than 120,000 public chains, plus five repertoires with anomalous nucleotide sharing, were excluded from co-occurrence clustering. This immuneACCESS table, as held by TCRdb, lists in-frame sequences with V and J called but not all clones. Of the missing ones, under half trace to an unresolved V gene in checked studies; the others have no known cause. That table supplies the V and J calls and clone size; D and trimming were determined from the DNA. The sample table lists under 150,000 clones, over 60% of them with a count of one. The top ten constitute roughly 1.2% of the sample.

The cohort was made up of approximately 700 healthy bone marrow donors. At the time of sampling, all cohort members were nominally healthy, though unrecorded immune exposures were likely present. The donor was CMV seropositive and belonged to the group of 250 to 350 seropositive cohort members. Every donor gave a peripheral blood sample, and the peripheral blood mononuclear cells from that sample were used for TCR beta sequencing. The Qiagen DNeasy Blood Extraction Kit was used to extract genomic DNA from the blood cell samples. What was sequenced was PBMCs. The receptor comes from a male donor in good health and CMV-seropositive.

CDR3 loop: CASIKRGYAEAFF. The DNA is TGTGCCAGCATAAAAAGGGGGTACGCTGAAGCTTTCTTT. The sequence links TRBV27 to TRBJ1-1; TRBD1 is a weak D gene call, 6 bases matching. CDR1 MNHEY and CDR2 SMNVEV were looked up in the germline V gene (reference sequence). The V and J ends are trimmed by 7 bases and 6 bases, leaving 15 bases between them. From cysteine to phenylalanine, the CDR3 is 13 amino acids long. Only CDR3 DNA remains: 39 bases, in frame from the first base.